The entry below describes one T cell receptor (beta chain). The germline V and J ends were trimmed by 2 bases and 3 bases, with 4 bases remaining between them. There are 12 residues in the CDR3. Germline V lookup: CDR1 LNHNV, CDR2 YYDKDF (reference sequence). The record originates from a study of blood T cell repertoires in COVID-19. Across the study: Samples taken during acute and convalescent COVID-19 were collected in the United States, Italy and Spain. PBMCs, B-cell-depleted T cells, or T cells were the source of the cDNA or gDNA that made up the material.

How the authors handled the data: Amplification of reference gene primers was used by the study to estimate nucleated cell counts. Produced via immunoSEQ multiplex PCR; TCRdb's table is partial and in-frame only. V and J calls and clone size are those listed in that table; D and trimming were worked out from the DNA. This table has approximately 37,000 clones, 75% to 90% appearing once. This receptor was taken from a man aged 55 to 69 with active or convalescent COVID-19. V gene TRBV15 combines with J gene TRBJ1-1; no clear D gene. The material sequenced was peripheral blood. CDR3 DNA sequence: TGTGCCACCAGCAGACCAGACACTGAAGCTTTCTTT. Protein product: CATSRPDTEAFF.